Each of the 10 T cell receptor beta chains below was sequenced from the same sample in a study of T cells in Graves' hyperthyroidism and ophthalmopathy. Amplified TCR beta CDR3 regions derived from RNA transcripts. The HTBI primer set was used in a first-round RT-PCR of the TCR CDR3. TCRdb passed the multiplex PCR reads through MiXCR, listing each CDR3 protein once. This sample carries roughly 740,000 distinct CDR3 sequences, about a sixth of them seen once, and the ten largest clones take over 7.5%. Sequencing was performed on blood. Receptors originate from a man aged 18 to 30 with Graves' hyperthyroidism.

This clonotype was recorded many times. This chain joins TRBV30 and TRBJ2-1; D is undetermined. The germline V and J ends were trimmed by 4 bases and 8 bases, with 15 bases remaining between them. Germline V gene lookup returns CDR1 GTSNPN and CDR2 SVGIG (reference sequence). CDR3 length: 13 residues. CDR3 sequence: CAWTLYSRDEQFF. The CDR3 coding sequence is TGTGCCTGGACCCTCTATTCACGCGATGAGCAGTTCTTC.

The sample holds a few counts of this clonotype. CDR3: CASSISMNTEAFF. The CDR3 nucleotides are TGTGCCAGCAGTATCTCAATGAACACTGAAGCTTTCTTT. This chain joins TRBV27 and TRBJ1-1; D unresolved. V was clipped by 5 bases and J by 0 bases, with 7 bases between them. Germline V lookup: CDR1 MNHEY, CDR2 SMNVEV (reference sequence). The CDR3 runs 13 residues.

The chain joins TRBV28 to TRBJ2-1; D not certain. The CDR3 consists of 14 residues. V lost 4 bases, J lost 4 bases, and 11 bases lay in between. Per germline, CDR1 MDHEN and CDR2 SYDVKM. CDR3 DNA: TGTGCCAGCAGTTCGGCCGGGCTATACAATGAGCAGTTCTTC. Protein product: CASSSAGLYNEQFF.

The V gene is TRBV15, the J gene TRBJ2-7; D is unclear. In germline, CDR1 is LNHNV, CDR2 YYDKDF (reference sequence). V was shortened by 0 bases and J by 0 bases, with 9 bases between the two germline ends. This CDR3 spans 15 amino acids. DNA of the CDR3: TGTGCCACCAGCAGAGACCCTATAAGCTCCTACGAGCAGTACTTC. Translated: CATSRDPISSYEQYF.

This clonotype was recorded many times. The chain recombines TRBV6-1 with TRBJ2-1, with 9 bases matching TRBD1. Germline V gene lookup returns CDR1 MNHNS and CDR2 SASEGT. The CDR3 has 16 residues. J was trimmed by 9 bases and V by 0 bases; bases with no gene match: 9. The CDR3 here is CASSEAVGQGKSEQFF. DNA for the CDR3: TGTGCCAGCAGTGAAGCGGTGGGACAGGGCAAGAGTGAGCAGTTCTTC.

In this sample, this clonotype turned up a few times. The chain couples TRBV6-2 or TRBV6-3 to TRBJ2-7; 9 bases agree with TRBD1. Germline assignment: CDR1 MNHEY and CDR2 SVGEGT. V lost 4 bases and J lost 3; bases outside the gene matches: 7. The CDR3 runs to 15 residues. DNA of the CDR3: TGTGCCAGCAGTTGGGACAGGGCCACGTACTACGAGCAGTACTTC. Its protein product is CASSWDRATYYEQYF.

This clonotype has more than one count but fewer than ten. The chain has TRBV27 and TRBJ2-2; 7 bases agree with TRBD1. CDR1 is MNHEY, CDR2 SMNVEV, per germline (reference sequence). This CDR3 region has 16 residues. The V and J ends lost 5 bases and 3 bases, in that order; junction bases with no gene match: 9. CDR3: CASSLGQAVDTGELFF. CDR3 nucleotides: TGTGCCAGCAGTCTAGGACAGGCCGTGGACACCGGGGAGCTGTTTTTT.

This sequence joins TRBV24-1 and TRBJ2-1; tentatively, D is TRBD2 (6 bases). This CDR3 has 17 residues. The germline V gene has CDR1 KGHDR and CDR2 SFDVKD. V was cut by 3 bases and J by 1 base, with 15 bases left in between. In DNA, the CDR3 is TGTGCCACCAGTGATCCTAATAGCGGAGCGTCCTACAATGAGCAGTTCTTC. This encodes CATSDPNSGASYNEQFF.

In its sample, this clonotype was seen many times. The CDR3, as DNA: TGTGCCAGCAGCCCCCCCTGGGCAGGCGTCTCTGGAAACACCATATATTTT. Translation: CASSPPWAGVSGNTIYF. The genes are TRBV28 and TRBJ1-3; no definite D call. This CDR3 spans 17 amino acids. Trimming took 6 bases from V and 0 from J, leaving 18 bases between them. Germline-derived CDR1 and CDR2 are MDHEN and SYDVKM.

This clonotype occurred many times. The chain recombines TRBV30 with TRBJ1-5; no reliable D call. V was shortened by 0 bases and J by 1 base, with 10 bases between the two germline ends. The CDR3 is made up of 15 amino acids. Germline CDR1 GTSNPN, CDR2 SVGIG (reference sequence). The chain's CDR3 is CAWSVLHGSNQPQHF. The CDR3 DNA reads TGTGCCTGGAGTGTACTTCATGGAAGCAATCAGCCCCAGCATTTT. The full variable domain, rest sourced from reference TRBV30 and TRBJ1-5, is SQTIHQWPATLVQPVGSPLSLECTVEGTSNPNLYWYRQAAGRGLQLLFYSVGIGQISSEVPQNLSASRPQDRQFILSSKKLLLSDSGFYLCAWSVLHGSNQPQHFGDGTRLSIL.